There are many counts of the clone carrying this T cell receptor beta chain. No antigen is known for it. The record originates from a study of regulatory T cells in long-lasting Graves disease. Across the whole study: Patients newly diagnosed with Graves' had been on antithyroid drugs for under 3 months. Study-level points and caveats: TRBV28, TRBJ1-2 and TRBJ2-5 were favored in persistent disease.

V gave up 6 bases and J gave up 5 bases; unmatched junction bases: 4. This CDR3 contains 14 residues. Construction of TCR beta libraries relied on iRepertoire HTBI primers and on Arm-PCR targeting CDR3 regions. TCRdb ran MiXCR on the multiplex PCR reads and lists one entry per CDR3 protein. The sample consists of about 210,000 distinct CDR3 sequences, approximately 18% of them appearing once. Time point denoted: newly diagnosed GD, antithyroid drugs for less than 3 months. RNA from PBMCs was the source of the TCR library. Graves' disease diagnoses followed American Thyroid Association guidelines. Enrollment of patients was through an endocrinology department in Xi'an, China. This sample also appeared in a second study, on T cells in Graves' hyperthyroidism and ophthalmopathy.

The sequence derives from a woman between 25 and 40 years old with Graves disease. Sequences were derived from peripheral blood mononuclear cells (PBMCs), sampled at new diagnosis, from a patient treated with antithyroid drugs. The chain recombines TRBV12-3 or TRBV12-4 with TRBJ1-4; 9 nucleotides agree with TRBD1. The CDR3 spells CASRSGTGNEKLFF. CDR3 in DNA: TGTGCCAGCAGGTCCGGGACAGGGAATGAAAAACTGTTTTTT.